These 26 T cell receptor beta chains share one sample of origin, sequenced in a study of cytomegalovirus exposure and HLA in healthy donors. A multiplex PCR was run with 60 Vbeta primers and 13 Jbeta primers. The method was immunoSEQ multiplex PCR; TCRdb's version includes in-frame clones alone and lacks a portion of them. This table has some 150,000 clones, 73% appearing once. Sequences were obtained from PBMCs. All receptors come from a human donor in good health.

CDR3 nucleotides: TGTGCCAGCAGCTCCGGACAGGAGAGCGGGGAGCTGTTTTTT. Amino acids: CASSSGQESGELFF. The chain couples TRBV7-9 to TRBJ2-2, with 7 bases aligning to TRBD1. The germline gives CDR1 SEHNR, CDR2 FQNEAQ (reference sequence). Losses at the gene ends were 4 bases for V and 7 bases for J; bases not matched to a gene: 6. The CDR3 extends over 14 amino acids.

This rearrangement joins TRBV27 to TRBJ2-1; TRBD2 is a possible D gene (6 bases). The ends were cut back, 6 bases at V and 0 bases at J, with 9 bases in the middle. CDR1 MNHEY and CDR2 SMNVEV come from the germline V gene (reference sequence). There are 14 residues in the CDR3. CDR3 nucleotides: TGTGCCAGCAGCCCGGGGGACTCCTACAATGAGCAGTTCTTC. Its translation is CASSPGDSYNEQFF.

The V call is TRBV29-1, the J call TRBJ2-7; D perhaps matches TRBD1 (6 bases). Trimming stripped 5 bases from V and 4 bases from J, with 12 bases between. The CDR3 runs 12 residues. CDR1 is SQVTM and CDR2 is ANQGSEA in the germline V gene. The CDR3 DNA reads TGCAGCGTTTATAGCAGGGGATACGAGCAGTACTTC. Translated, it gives CSVYSRGYEQYF.

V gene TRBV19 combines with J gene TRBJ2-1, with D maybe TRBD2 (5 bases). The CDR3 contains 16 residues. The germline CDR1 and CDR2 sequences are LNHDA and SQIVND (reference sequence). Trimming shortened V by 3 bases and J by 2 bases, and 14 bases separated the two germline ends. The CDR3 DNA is TGTGCCAGTAGTATCGAGGGTACCAGCACCTACAATGAGCAGTTCTTC. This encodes CASSIEGTSTYNEQFF.

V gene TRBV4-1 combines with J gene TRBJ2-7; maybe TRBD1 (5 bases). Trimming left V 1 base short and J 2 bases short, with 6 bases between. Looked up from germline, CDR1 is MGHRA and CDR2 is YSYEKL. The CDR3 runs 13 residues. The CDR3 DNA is TGCGCCAGCAGCCAAGTAGGGGCCTACGAGCAGTACTTC. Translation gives CASSQVGAYEQYF.

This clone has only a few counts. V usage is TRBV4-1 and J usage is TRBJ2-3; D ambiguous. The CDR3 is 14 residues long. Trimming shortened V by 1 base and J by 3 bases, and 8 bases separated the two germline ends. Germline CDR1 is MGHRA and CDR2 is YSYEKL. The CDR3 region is CASSQASNTDTQYF. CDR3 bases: TGCGCCAGCAGCCAAGCCTCTAATACAGATACGCAGTATTTT.

The CDR3 reads CSGLAGRIDEQFF. As DNA, the CDR3 is TGCAGCGGGCTTGCGGGGAGGATCGATGAGCAGTTCTTC. The chain carries TRBV29-1 and TRBJ2-1; the D gene is possibly TRBD2 (6 bases). The V gene's germline CDR1 is SQVTM and CDR2 ANQGSEA. Trimming removed 7 bases from V and 8 bases from J, with 18 bases in between. This CDR3 has 13 amino acids.

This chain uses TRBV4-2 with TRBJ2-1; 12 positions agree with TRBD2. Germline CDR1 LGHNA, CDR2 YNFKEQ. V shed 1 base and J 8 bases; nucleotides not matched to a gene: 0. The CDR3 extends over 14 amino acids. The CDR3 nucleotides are TGTGCCAGCAGCCAAGGGACTAGCGGGGATGAGCAGTTCTTC. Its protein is CASSQGTSGDEQFF.

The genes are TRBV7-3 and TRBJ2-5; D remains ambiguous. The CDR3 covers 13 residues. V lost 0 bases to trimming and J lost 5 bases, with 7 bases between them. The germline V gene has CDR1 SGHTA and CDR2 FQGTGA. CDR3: CASSLTSMETQYF. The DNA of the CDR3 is TGTGCCAGCAGCTTAACGTCTATGGAGACCCAGTACTTC.

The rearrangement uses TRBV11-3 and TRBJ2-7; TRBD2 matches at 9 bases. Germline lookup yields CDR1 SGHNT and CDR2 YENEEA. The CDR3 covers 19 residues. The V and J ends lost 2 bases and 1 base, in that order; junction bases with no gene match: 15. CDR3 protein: CASSLFQREAEGASYEQYF. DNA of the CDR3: TGTGCCAGCAGCTTATTTCAGCGGGAGGCTGAGGGGGCTTCCTACGAGCAGTACTTC.

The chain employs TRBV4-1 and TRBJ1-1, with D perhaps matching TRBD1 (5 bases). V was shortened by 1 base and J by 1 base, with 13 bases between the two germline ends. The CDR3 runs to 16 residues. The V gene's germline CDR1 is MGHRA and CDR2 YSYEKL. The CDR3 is CASSQVSDRWNTEAFF. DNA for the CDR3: TGCGCCAGCAGCCAAGTAAGCGACAGATGGAACACTGAAGCTTTCTTT.

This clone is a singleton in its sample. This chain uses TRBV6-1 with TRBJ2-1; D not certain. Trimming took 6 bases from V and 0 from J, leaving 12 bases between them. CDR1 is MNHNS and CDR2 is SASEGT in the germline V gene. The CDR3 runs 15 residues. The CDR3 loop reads CASSSPSRSYNEQFF. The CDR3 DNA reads TGTGCCAGCAGCTCCCCTTCCCGCTCCTACAATGAGCAGTTCTTC.

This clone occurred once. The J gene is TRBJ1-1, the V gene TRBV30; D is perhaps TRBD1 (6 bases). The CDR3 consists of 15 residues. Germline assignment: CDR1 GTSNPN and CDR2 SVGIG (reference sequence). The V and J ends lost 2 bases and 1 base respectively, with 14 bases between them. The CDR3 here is CAWSNPRTANTEAFF. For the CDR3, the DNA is TGTGCCTGGAGTAACCCACGGACAGCGAACACTGAAGCTTTCTTT.

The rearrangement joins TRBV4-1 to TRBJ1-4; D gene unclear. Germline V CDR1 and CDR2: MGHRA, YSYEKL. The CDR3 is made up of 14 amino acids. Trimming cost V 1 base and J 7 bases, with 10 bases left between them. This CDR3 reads CASSQGSSGEKLFF. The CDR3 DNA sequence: TGCGCCAGCAGCCAAGGGTCGTCGGGTGAAAAACTGTTTTTT.

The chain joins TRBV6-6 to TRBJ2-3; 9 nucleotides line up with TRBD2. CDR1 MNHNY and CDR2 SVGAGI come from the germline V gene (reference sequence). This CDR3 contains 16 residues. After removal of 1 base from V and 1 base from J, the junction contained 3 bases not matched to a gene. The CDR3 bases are TGTGCCAGCAGTTACTGGGCGGGAGGGGGCACAGATACGCAGTATTTT. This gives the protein CASSYWAGGGTDTQYF.

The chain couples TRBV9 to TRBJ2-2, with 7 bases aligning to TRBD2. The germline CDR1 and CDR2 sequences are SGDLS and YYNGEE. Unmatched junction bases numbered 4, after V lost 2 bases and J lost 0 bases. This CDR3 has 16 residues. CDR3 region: CASSVRGGANTGELFF. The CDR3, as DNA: TGTGCCAGCAGCGTCCGCGGGGGAGCGAACACCGGGGAGCTGTTTTTT.

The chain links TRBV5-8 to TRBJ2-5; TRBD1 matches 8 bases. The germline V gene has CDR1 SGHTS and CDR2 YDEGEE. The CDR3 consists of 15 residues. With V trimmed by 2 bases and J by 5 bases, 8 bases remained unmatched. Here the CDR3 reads CASSFQGAGRETQYF. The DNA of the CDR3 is TGTGCCAGCAGCTTCCAGGGGGCTGGACGGGAGACCCAGTACTTC.

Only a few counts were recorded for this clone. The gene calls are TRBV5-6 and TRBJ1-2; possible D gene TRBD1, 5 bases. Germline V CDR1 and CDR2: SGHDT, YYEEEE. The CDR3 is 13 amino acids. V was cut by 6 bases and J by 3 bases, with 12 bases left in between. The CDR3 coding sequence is TGTGCCAGCACCAGCACAGGTTACTATGGCTACACCTTC. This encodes CASTSTGYYGYTF.

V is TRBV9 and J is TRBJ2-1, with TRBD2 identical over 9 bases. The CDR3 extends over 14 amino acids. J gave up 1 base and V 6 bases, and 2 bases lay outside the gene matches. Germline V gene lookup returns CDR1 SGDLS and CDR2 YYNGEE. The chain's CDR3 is CASTAGGSYNEQFF. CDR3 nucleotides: TGTGCCAGCACCGCGGGGGGGTCCTACAATGAGCAGTTCTTC.

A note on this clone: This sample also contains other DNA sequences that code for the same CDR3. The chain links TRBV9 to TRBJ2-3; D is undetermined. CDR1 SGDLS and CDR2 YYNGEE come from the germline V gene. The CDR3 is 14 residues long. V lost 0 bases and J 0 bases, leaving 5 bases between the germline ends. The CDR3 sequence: CASSVAGSTDTQYF. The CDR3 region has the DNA TGTGCCAGCAGCGTAGCCGGGAGCACAGATACGCAGTATTTT.

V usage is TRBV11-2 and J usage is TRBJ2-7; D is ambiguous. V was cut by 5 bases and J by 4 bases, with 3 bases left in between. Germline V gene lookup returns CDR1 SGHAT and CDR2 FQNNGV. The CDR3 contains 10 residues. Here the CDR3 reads CASSIYEQYF. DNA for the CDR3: TGTGCCAGCAGCATATACGAGCAGTACTTC.

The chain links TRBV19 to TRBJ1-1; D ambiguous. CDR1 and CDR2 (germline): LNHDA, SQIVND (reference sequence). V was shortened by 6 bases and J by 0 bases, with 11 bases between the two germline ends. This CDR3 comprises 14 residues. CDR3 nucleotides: TGTGCCAGTAGGGTACAGCACATGAACACTGAAGCTTTCTTT. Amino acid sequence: CASRVQHMNTEAFF.

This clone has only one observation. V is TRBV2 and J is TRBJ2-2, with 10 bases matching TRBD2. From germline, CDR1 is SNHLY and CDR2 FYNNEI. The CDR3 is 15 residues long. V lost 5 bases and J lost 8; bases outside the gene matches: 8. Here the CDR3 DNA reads TGTGCCAGCAGTCAAAGCGGGGGGGCCTTTGGGGAGCTGTTTTTT. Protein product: CASSQSGGAFGELFF.

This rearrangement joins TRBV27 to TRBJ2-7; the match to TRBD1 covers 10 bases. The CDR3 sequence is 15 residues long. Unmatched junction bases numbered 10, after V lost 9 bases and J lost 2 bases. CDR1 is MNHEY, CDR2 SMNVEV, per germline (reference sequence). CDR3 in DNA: TGTGCCAGTTCCCTGGGACAGGGGTATACCTACGAGCAGTACTTC. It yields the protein CASSLGQGYTYEQYF.

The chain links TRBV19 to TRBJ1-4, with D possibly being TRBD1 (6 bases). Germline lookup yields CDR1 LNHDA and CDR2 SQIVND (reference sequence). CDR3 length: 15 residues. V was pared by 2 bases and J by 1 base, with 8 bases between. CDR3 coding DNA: TGTGCCAGTAGTATACAACAGGGAACTAATGAAAAACTGTTTTTT. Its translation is CASSIQQGTNEKLFF. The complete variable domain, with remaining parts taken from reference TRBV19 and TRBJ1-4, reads DGGITQSPKYLFRKEGQNVTLSCEQNLNHDAMYWYRQDPGQGLRLIYYSQIVNDFQKGDIAEGYSVSREKKESFPLTVTSAQKNPTAFYLCASSIQQGTNEKLFFGSGTQLSVL.

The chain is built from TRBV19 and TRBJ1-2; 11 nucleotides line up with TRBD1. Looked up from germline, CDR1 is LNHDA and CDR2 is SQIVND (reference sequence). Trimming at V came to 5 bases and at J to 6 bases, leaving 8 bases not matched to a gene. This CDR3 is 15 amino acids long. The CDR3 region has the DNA TGTGCCAGTAGTCCTACCGGGACAGGGGGAAATGGCTACACCTTC. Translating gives CASSPTGTGGNGYTF.